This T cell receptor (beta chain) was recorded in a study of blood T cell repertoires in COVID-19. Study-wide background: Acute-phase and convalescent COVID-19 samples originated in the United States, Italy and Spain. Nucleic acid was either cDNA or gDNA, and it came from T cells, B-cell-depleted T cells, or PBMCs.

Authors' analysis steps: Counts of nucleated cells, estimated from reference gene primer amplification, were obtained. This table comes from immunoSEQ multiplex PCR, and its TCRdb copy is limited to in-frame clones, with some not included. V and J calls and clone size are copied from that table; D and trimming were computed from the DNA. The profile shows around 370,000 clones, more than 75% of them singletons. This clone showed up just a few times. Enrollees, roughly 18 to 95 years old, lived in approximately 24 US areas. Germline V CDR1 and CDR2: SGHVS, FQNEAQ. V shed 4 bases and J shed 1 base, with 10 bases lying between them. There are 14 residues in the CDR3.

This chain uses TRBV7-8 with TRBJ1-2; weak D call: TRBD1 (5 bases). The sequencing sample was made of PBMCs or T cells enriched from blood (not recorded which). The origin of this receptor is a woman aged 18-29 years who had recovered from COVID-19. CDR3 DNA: TGTGCCAGCAGCTCGGGGGAAAATAACTATGGCTACACCTTC. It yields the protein CASSSGENNYGYTF.